This TCR beta chain was retrieved from a study of CD8+ T cells in alopecia areata. As regards this clone: Its cognate antigen is unknown.

V lost 2 bases to trimming and J lost 2 bases; unmatched junction nucleotides: 12. Germline CDR1 and CDR2: MGHRA and YSYEKL. CDR3 length: 20 amino acids. Study-level results: Patients showed less clear TCR sequence sharing than mice, possibly partly because of HLA diversity. Throughout tofacitinib, many expanded lesional clones continued to persist in scalp and blood. Tofacitinib significantly lowered scalp clonality and expanded CD8+ clones among the top 100.

Investigators isolated RNA and reverse transcribed it into cDNA to act as the sequencing template. Assay used: immunoSEQ multiplex PCR; TCRdb lists only in-frame clones, some missing. This sample has around 190,000 clones; approximately 56% occur once, and the top ten carry roughly 0.67%. Treatment reported: oral pan-JAK inhibitor, 5-10 mg twice daily. This chain links TRBV4-1 with TRBJ2-2; TRBD2 aligns across 12 bases. The TCR originated in a human donor with alopecia areata. Sample: CD4+ T cells sorted from blood, taken at week 4, from a patient treated with tofacitinib. CDR3 region: CASSQLRLAGDGSNTGELFF. CDR3 DNA sequence: TGCGCCAGCAGCCAATTGAGACTAGCGGGAGATGGGTCCAACACCGGGGAGCTGTTTTTT.